This T cell receptor beta chain was obtained from a study of STAT3 mutations in large granular lymphocyte leukemia. Study-wide points: In T-cell large granular lymphocyte leukemia, about half of patients showed multiple immunodominant subclonotypes.

Germline assignment: CDR1 LGHNA and CDR2 YSLEER. The CDR3 length is 16 residues. The V gene end was trimmed by 3 bases and the J gene end by 0 bases; junction bases not matched to a gene: 5. The repertoire was sequenced with immunoSEQ multiplex PCR; TCRdb's copy has only in-frame clones and lacks some. Of more than 2,500 clones in the sample, approximately 87% are singletons; the top ten hold under 50%. A word on this clone: The antigen is not known.

The specimen was peripheral blood mononuclear cells. The V call is TRBV4-3, the J call TRBJ1-5; 7 bases map to TRBD1. This sequence originates from a middle-aged man with T-cell large granular lymphocyte leukemia. Some clones in this sample may be carry-over from other donors' samples. The CDR3 nucleotides read TGCGCCAGCAGCCAGGGGACAGAACATAGCAATCAGCCCCAGCATTTT. Protein sequence: CASSQGTEHSNQPQHF.